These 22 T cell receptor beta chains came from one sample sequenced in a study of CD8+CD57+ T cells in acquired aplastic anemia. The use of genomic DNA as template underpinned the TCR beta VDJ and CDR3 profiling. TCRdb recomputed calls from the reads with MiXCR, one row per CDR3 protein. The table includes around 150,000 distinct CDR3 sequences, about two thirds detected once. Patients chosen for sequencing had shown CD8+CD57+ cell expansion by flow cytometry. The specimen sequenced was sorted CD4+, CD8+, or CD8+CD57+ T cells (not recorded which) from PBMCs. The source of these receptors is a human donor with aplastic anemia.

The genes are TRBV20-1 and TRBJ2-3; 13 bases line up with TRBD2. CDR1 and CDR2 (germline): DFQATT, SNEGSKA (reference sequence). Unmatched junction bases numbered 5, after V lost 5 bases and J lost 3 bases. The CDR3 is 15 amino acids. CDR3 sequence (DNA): TGCAGTGCTCGGACTAGCGGGAGTGCGACAGATACGCAGTATTTT. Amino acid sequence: CSARTSGSATDTQYF.

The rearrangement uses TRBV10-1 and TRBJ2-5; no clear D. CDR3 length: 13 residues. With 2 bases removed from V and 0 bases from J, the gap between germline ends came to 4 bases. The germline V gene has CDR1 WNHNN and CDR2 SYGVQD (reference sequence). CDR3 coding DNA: TGCGCCAGCAGTGAGGGACACCAAGAGACCCAGTACTTC. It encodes CASSEGHQETQYF.

As DNA, the CDR3 is TGCGCCAGCAGCTTAGGAGTACCCGATCAGCCCCAGCATTTT. Amino acid sequence: CASSLGVPDQPQHF. This chain connects TRBV5-1 to TRBJ1-5; D not resolved. V shed 2 bases and J shed 5 bases, with 11 bases lying between them. Germline V gene lookup returns CDR1 SGHRS and CDR2 YFSETQ. This CDR3 contains 14 residues.

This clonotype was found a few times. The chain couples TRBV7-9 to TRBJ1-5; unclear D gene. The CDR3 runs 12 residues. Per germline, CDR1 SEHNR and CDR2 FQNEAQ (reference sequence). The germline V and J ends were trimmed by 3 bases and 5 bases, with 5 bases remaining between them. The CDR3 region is CASSFSDQPQHF. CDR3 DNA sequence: TGTGCCAGCAGCTTTTCGGATCAGCCCCAGCATTTT.

The CDR3 coding sequence is TGCAGTGCTGGGGACACAGTGAAAGAGACCCAGTACTTC. Protein product: CSAGDTVKETQYF. The chain has TRBV20-1 and TRBJ2-5; tentative D call: TRBD1 (6 bases). V was clipped by 5 bases and J by 3 bases, with 13 bases between them. The CDR3 loop spans 13 amino acids. Germline lookup yields CDR1 DFQATT and CDR2 SNEGSKA (reference sequence).

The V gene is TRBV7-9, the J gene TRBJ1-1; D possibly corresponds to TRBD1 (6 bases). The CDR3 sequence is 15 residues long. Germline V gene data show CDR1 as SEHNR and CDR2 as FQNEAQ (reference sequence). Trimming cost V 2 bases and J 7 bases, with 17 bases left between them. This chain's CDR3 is CASSLLGGGAGEAFF. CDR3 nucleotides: TGTGCCAGCAGCTTACTTGGCGGGGGCGCGGGTGAAGCTTTCTTT.

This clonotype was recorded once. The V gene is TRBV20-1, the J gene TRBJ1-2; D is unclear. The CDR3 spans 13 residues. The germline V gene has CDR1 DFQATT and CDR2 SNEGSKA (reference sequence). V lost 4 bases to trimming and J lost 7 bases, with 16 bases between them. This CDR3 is CSATRPSTSGYTF. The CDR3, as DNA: TGCAGTGCTACTAGACCCTCAACTTCTGGCTACACCTTC.

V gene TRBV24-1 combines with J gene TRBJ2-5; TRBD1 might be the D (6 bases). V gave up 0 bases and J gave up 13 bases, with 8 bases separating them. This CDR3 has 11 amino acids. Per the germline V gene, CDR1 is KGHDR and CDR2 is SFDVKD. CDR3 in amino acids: CATSDLTGWYF. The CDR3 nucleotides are TGTGCCACCAGTGATTTGACAGGGTGGTACTTC.

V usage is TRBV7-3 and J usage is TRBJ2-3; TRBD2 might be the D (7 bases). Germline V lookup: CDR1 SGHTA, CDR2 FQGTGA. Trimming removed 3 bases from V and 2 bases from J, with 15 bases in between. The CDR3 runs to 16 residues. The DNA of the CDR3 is TGTGCCAGCAGCTTTCGGGGGGCCTCGGCCACAGATACGCAGTATTTT. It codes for CASSFRGASATDTQYF.

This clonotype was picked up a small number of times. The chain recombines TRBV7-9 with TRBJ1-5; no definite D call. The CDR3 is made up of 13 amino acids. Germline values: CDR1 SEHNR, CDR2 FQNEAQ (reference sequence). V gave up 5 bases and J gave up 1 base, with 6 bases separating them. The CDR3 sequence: CASSRQSNQPQHF. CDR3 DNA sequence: TGTGCCAGCAGCCGGCAGAGCAATCAGCCCCAGCATTTT.

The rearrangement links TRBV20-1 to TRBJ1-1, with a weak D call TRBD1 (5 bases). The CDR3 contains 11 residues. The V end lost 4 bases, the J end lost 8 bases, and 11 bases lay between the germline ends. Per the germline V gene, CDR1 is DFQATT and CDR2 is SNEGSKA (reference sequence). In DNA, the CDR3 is TGCAGTGCTACCCCGGGGCTAGAAGCTTTCTTT. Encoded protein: CSATPGLEAFF.

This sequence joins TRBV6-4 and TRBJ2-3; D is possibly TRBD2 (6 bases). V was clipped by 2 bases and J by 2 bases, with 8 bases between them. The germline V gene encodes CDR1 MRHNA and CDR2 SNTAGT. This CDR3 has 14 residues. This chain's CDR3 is CASSDGGNTDTQYF. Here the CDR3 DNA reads TGTGCCAGCAGTGACGGGGGGAACACAGATACGCAGTATTTT.

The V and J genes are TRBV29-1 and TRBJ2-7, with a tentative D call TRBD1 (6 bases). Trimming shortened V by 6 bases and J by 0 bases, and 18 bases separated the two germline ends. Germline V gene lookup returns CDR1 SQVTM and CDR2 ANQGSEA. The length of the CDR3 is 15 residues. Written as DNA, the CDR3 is TGCAGCGTCGCTACCCCAGGACAGAGCTCCTACGAGCAGTACTTC. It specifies CSVATPGQSSYEQYF.

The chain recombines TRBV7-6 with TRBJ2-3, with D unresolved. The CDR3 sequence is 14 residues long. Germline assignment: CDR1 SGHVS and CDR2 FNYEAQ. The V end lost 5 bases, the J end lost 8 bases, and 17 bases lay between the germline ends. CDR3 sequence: CASSATIYSSTQYF. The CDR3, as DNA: TGTGCCAGCAGCGCTACCATTTATTCAAGTACGCAGTATTTT.

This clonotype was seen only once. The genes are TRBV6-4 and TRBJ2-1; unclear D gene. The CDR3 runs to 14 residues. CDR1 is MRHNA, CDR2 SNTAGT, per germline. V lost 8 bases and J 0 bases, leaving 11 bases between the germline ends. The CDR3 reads CASAESSSYNEQFF. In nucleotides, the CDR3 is TGTGCCAGCGCTGAGTCGAGCTCCTACAATGAGCAGTTCTTC.

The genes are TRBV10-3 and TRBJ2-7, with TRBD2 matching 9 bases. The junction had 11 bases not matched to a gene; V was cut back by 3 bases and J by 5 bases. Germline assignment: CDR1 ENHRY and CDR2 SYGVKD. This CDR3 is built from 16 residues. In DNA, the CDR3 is TGTGCCATCAGTGACCTTGGCGGGAGGGGTCTAGACGAGCAGTACTTC. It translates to CAISDLGGRGLDEQYF.

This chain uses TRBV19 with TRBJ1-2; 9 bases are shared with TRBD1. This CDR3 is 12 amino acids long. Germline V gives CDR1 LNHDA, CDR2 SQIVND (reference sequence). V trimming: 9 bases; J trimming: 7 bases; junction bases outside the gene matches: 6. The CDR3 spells CASRDRVFGYTF. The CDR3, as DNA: TGTGCCAGCAGGGACAGGGTGTTTGGCTACACCTTC.

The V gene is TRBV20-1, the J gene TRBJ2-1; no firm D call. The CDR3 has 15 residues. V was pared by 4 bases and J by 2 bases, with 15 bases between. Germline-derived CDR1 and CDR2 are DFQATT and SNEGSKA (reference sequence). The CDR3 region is CSANHLRSPYNEQFF. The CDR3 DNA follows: TGCAGTGCTAACCACCTCAGGAGCCCCTACAATGAGCAGTTCTTC.

The CDR3 reads CATSDEGRRGQYSPLHF. The CDR3 DNA reads TGTGCCACCAGCGACGAAGGACGCAGGGGGCAATATTCACCCCTCCACTTT. The J gene is TRBJ1-6, the V gene TRBV15; 8 bases are a match to TRBD1. Germline values: CDR1 LNHNV, CDR2 YYDKDF (reference sequence). This CDR3 contains 17 residues. J was trimmed by 8 bases and V by 5 bases; bases with no gene match: 14.

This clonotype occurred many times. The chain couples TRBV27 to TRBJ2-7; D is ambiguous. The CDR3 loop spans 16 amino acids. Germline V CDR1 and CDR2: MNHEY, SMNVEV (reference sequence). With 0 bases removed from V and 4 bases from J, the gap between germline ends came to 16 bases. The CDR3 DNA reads TGTGCCAGCAGTTTATCGGGGTCCACGGTCGCATACGAGCAGTACTTC. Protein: CASSLSGSTVAYEQYF.

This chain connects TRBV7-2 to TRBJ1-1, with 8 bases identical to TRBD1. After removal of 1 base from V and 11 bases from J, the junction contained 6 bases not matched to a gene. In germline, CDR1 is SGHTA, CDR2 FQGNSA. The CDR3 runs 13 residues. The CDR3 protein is CASSLDRQGNAFF. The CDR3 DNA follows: TGTGCCAGCAGCTTAGATCGACAGGGGAATGCTTTCTTT.

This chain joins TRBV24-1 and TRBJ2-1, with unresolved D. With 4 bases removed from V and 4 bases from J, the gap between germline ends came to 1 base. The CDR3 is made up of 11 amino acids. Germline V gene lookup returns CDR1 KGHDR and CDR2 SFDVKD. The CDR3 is CATSEYNEQFF. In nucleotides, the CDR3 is TGTGCCACCAGTGAGTACAATGAGCAGTTCTTC.